This TCR beta chain came from a study of shared clonotypes between healthy human individuals. Germline CDR1 is SGHNT and CDR2 is YENEEA. The CDR3 has 19 residues. V lost 1 base to trimming and J lost 0 bases, with 19 bases between them. Sequenced by immunoSEQ multiplex PCR; TCRdb stores in-frame clones only, minus some. The repertoire has some 510,000 clones, 79% of them found once; the top ten carry 10% to 15%. This chain links TRBV11-3 with TRBJ1-5, with D hard to call. This clonotype originated in a woman in her forties in good health. Some clones in this sample may be carry-over from other donors' samples. Sequencing was done on a sample of PBMCs. The CDR3 DNA reads as TGTGCCAGCAGCTTAGGGTGCGGGAACGACTTGCATAGCAATCAGCCCCAGCATTTT. Translation gives CASSLGCGNDLHSNQPQHF.